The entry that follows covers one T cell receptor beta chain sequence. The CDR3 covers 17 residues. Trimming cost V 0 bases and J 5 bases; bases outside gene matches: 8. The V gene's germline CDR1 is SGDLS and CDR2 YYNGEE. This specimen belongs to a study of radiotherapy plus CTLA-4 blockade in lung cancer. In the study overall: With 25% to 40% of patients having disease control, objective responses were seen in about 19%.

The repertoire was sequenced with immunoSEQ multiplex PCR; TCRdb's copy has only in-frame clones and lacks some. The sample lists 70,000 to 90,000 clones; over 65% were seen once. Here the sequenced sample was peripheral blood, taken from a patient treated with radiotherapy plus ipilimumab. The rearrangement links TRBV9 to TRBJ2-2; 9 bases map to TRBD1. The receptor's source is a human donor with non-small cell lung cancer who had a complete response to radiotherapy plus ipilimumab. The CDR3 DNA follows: TGTGCCAGCAGCGTAGCTACCGGCGGACAGGGGACCGGGGAGCTGTTTTTT. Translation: CASSVATGGQGTGELFF.